This TCR beta chain was obtained from a study of T-cell reconstitution after alpha-beta-depleted transplantation in children. Broader study findings: Several hundred expanded graft clones reportedly supplied alpha-beta T cells about two months after transplant.

As regards this clonotype: Antigen unknown.

The ends lost 1 base at V and 9 bases at J; junction bases unmatched: 6. In germline, CDR1 is SGHTA, CDR2 FQGNSA. This CDR3 spans 14 amino acids. The TCRbeta library was prepared with unique molecular identifiers. TCRdb processed the PCR reads anew with MiXCR; each CDR3 protein has one entry. The table includes 500,000 to 750,000 distinct CDR3 sequences, 20% to 30% detected once. Specimen: PBMCs, collected before TCRalphabeta/CD19-depleted stem cell transplant. The clonotype originates from a boy less than two years old with Wiskott-Aldrich syndrome, due to receive a stem cell transplant. This chain connects TRBV7-2 to TRBJ2-1; 7 bases match TRBD2. CDR3 nucleotide sequence: TGTGCCAGCAGCTTAGGGGGGAGGGCCAGTGAGCAGTTCTTC. Encoded protein: CASSLGGRASEQFF.